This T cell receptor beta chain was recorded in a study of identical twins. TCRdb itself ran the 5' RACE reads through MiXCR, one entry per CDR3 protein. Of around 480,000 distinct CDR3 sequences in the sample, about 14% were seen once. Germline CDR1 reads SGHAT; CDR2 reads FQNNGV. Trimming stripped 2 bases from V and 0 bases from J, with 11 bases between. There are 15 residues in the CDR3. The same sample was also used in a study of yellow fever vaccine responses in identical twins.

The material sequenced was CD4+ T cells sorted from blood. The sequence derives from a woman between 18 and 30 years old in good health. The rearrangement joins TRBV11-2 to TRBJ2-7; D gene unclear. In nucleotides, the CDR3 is TGTGCCAGCAGCTTATTGGCGGTGAGCTCCTACGAGCAGTACTTC. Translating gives CASSLLAVSSYEQYF.